This TCR beta chain was profiled in a study of PD-1 blockade in classical Hodgkin lymphoma. Assay: immunoSEQ multiplex PCR; the TCRdb copy retains only in-frame clones and omits some. Of around 23,000 clones in the sample, 85% to 90% were seen once. The time point is: cycle 4 day 1 (C4D1), after five to seven weeks of nivolumab. No patient escaped relapse after autologous stem cell transplantation, and brentuximab vedotin exposure varied. The germline V gene encodes CDR1 SGHTA and CDR2 FQGNSA. The CDR3 spans 16 residues. V lost 5 bases to trimming and J lost 4 bases; unmatched junction nucleotides: 11.

J is TRBJ2-5 and V is TRBV7-2; 9 bases agree with TRBD1. Specimen: peripheral blood mononuclear cells (PBMCs), collected before the fourth cycle of nivolumab. This receptor was identified in a human donor with classical Hodgkin lymphoma. CDR3 DNA: TGTGCCAGCAGCCTTTTGACGCTGGACAGGGGAGAGACCCAGTACTTC. Translating it yields CASSLLTLDRGETQYF.